This passage covers 5 T cell receptor beta chains from one sample sequenced in a study of vaccination and CD4 T cells after COVID-19. The Oncomine TCR Beta short-read assay was what sequenced the DNA obtained from cultured CD4+ T cells. Each CDR3 protein is one row after TCRdb ran MiXCR on the PCR reads. Seen here are 15,000 or so distinct CDR3 sequences, just over 20% observed once, and the top ten hold roughly 12%. Their recognized antigens are unknown. Described treatment: approximately 9-day PBMC culture with coronavirus spike peptide pools or control peptides (ViraFEST assay). Material: CD4+ T cells from blood, cultured in vitro, obtained before SARS-CoV-2 vaccination. The receptors stem from a human donor who received a COVID-19 vaccine.

The chain recombines TRBV12-3 or TRBV12-4 with TRBJ2-4; 9 bases match TRBD2. The V and J ends lost 5 bases and 1 base, in that order; junction bases with no gene match: 6. The CDR3 is 16 amino acids. CDR3 in amino acids: CASSRGAGGAKNIQYF. As DNA, the CDR3 is TGTGCCAGCAGTCGGGGGGCGGGGGGGGCCAAAAACATTCAGTACTTC.

The chain has TRBV5-6 and TRBJ1-2; TRBD1 is a possible D gene (5 bases). There are 15 residues in the CDR3. V lost 3 bases, J lost 2 bases, and 14 bases lay in between. The V gene's germline CDR1 is SGHDT and CDR2 YYEEEE. In DNA form, the CDR3 reads TGTGCCAGCAGCTCCAAGAAACGGGACAACTATGGCTACACCTTC. This codes for CASSSKKRDNYGYTF. The whole variable domain, remainder taken from reference TRBV5-6 and TRBJ1-2, is DAGVTQSPTHLIKTRGQQVTLRCSPKSGHDTVSWYQQALGQGPQFIFQYYEEEERQRGNFPDRFSGHQFPNYSSELNVNALLLGDSALYLCASSSKKRDNYGYTFGSGTRLTVV.

The CDR3 DNA follows: TGTGCCAGCAGTTTCCGAGCGGTGACCTACAATGAGCAGTTCTTC. Amino acid sequence: CASSFRAVTYNEQFF. The chain recombines TRBV12-3 or TRBV12-4 with TRBJ2-1; D may be TRBD2 (5 bases). The CDR3 covers 15 residues. V dropped 3 bases and J dropped 2 bases, with 11 bases sitting between them.

This clonotype was counted a few times. This chain uses TRBV21-1 with TRBJ1-3. TRBV21-1 is flagged as a pseudogene. CDR3 size: 16 residues. The CDR3 bases are TGTGCCAGCAGCAAATTAGGGTATTGCTCTGGAAACACCATATATTTT. Its protein is CASSKLGYCSGNTIYF.

This rearrangement joins TRBV7-2 to TRBJ1-1; the D gene is possibly TRBD1 (5 bases). The CDR3 totals 13 residues. V was clipped by 1 base and J by 9 bases, with 12 bases between them. Germline-derived CDR1 and CDR2 are SGHTA and FQGNSA. The CDR3 reads CASSLDIQGQAFF. In DNA, the CDR3 is TGTGCCAGCAGCTTAGACATCCAGGGCCAAGCTTTCTTT.